The subject of this entry is one TCR beta chain. No antigen is known for it. The source of the sample is a study of metastatic and nonmetastatic thyroid tumors. Across the whole study: The comparison covered peripheral blood and tumor or nodule tissue in malignant and benign thyroid patients.

Authors' data handling: A classifier for distant metastasis in papillary thyroid cancer was constructed using CDR3 differences observed across clinicopathological groups. TCRdb reprocessed the PCR reads via MiXCR. What appears here as the V and J calls and clone size reflects TCRdb's work, not the paper's. The table lists roughly 13,000 clones, almost 30% of them singletons, with 3% to 5% in the top ten. J gave up 8 bases and V 5 bases, and 17 bases lay outside the gene matches. This CDR3 comprises 16 residues. In germline, CDR1 is MNHNS, CDR2 SASEGT. No patient received treatment before thyroid surgery. The study's findings and limits: In both blood and tumor samples, TCR beta diversity was reported significantly higher for malignant than benign nodules.

This TCR was recovered from a female donor with papillary thyroid cancer or a benign thyroid nodule (not recorded which). Some clones in this sample may be carry-over from other donors' samples. Sequencing was carried out using blood. The V gene is TRBV6-1, the J gene TRBJ1-2; 7 nucleotides align to TRBD1. Written as DNA, the CDR3 is TGTGCCAGCAGTCTCGCTACACCAGGGGGAGGGGAGGGCTACACCTTC. It yields the protein CASSLATPGGGEGYTF.